These 19 T cell receptor beta chains originate from one sample sequenced in a study of blood T cell repertoires in COVID-19. The assay was immunoSEQ multiplex PCR, and TCRdb's table has in-frame clones only and misses some. The sample records 90,000 or so clones, roughly nine tenths being singletons. The sequenced sample consisted of peripheral blood. Every receptor here comes from a human donor with active COVID-19. The donor label of this sample is uncertain.

This clone has just a few counts. The chain couples TRBV3-1 (or the pseudogene TRBV3-2) to TRBJ2-3; TRBD2 matches 8 bases. With 3 bases clipped from V and 4 bases from J, the junction kept 12 bases outside the gene matches. Germline V gene sequence: CDR1 LGHDT, CDR2 YNNKEL (reference sequence). The CDR3 has 17 amino acids. The CDR3 region has the DNA TGTGCCAGCAGCCAGTCGCCTCCCGGGACTAGTGCAGATACGCAGTATTTT. It specifies CASSQSPPGTSADTQYF.

V is TRBV7-2 and J is TRBJ2-7; perhaps TRBD1 as D (6 bases). Germline V lookup: CDR1 SGHTA, CDR2 FQGNSA. The V gene lost 4 bases and the J gene lost 2 bases, with 18 bases spanning the gap. This CDR3 comprises 16 residues. CDR3 DNA: TGTGCCAGCAGCTGGAGGACAGCCACCCCTCCCTACGAGCAGTACTTC. Translated, it gives CASSWRTATPPYEQYF. The full variable domain, with the rest looked up from reference TRBV7-2 and TRBJ2-7, is GAGVSQSPSNKVTEKGKDVELRCDPISGHTALYWYRQSLGQGLEFLIYFQGNSAPDKSGLPSDRFSAERTGGSVSTLTIQRTQQEDSAVYLCASSWRTATPPYEQYFGPGTRLTVT.

V gene TRBV19 combines with J gene TRBJ1-4; 8 bases agree with TRBD1. The CDR3 runs to 14 residues. J gave up 8 bases and V 9 bases, and 11 bases lay outside the gene matches. Germline CDR1 is LNHDA and CDR2 is SQIVND (reference sequence). CDR3 coding DNA: TGTGCCAGCGGGGAGGGACAGGAGGGAGAAAAACTGTTTTTT. Its protein is CASGEGQEGEKLFF.

The chain has TRBV14 and TRBJ2-1; D is unclear. This CDR3 is built from 14 residues. Germline-derived CDR1 and CDR2 are SGHDN and FVKESK. The V and J ends lost 4 bases and 0 bases respectively, with 7 bases between them. CDR3 protein: CASSRDISYNEQFF. The CDR3, as DNA: TGTGCCAGCAGCCGAGACATCTCCTACAATGAGCAGTTCTTC.

The chain couples TRBV9 to TRBJ2-7; TRBD1 might be the D (6 bases). Germline loops: CDR1 SGDLS, CDR2 YYNGEE. This CDR3 has 14 residues. Trimming took 3 bases from V and 5 from J, leaving 15 bases between them. In DNA form, the CDR3 reads TGTGCCAGCAGCGCCAGACAGGAAGGTGACGAGCAGTACTTC. It encodes CASSARQEGDEQYF.

The V gene is TRBV10-3, the J gene TRBJ1-2; possibly TRBD1 for D (5 bases). Trimming removed 0 bases at V and 8 bases at J, with 13 bases between. This CDR3 spans 14 amino acids. CDR1 and CDR2 from the germline V gene are ENHRY and SYGVKD. The CDR3 spells CAISESSGARGYTF. The DNA for the CDR3 is TGTGCCATCAGTGAGTCGAGTGGGGCGCGGGGCTACACCTTC.

The J gene is TRBJ2-1, the V gene TRBV11-2; TRBD2 aligns across 14 bases. The ends lost 5 bases at V and 7 bases at J; junction bases unmatched: 4. From germline, CDR1 is SGHAT and CDR2 FQNNGV. The CDR3 consists of 15 residues. In DNA form, the CDR3 reads TGTGCCAGCAGCGTCCGACTAGCGGGGGGGAATGAGCAGTTCTTC. Encoded protein: CASSVRLAGGNEQFF.

The chain uses TRBV7-2 and TRBJ1-6, with no clear D. CDR1 and CDR2 (germline): SGHTA, FQGNSA. This CDR3 is 14 amino acids long. Between the trimmed V and J ends, which lost 5 bases and 5 bases, there was a span of 10 bases. Written as DNA, the CDR3 is TGTGCCAGCAGCGGAGACGCTCATAATTCACCCCTCCACTTT. As protein: CASSGDAHNSPLHF.

The chain links TRBV7-3 to TRBJ1-1; D unresolved. This CDR3 has 15 residues. The germline V gene has CDR1 SGHTA and CDR2 FQGTGA. V was shortened by 1 base and J by 0 bases, with 9 bases between the two germline ends. The CDR3 here is CASSLSSRMNTEAFF. The CDR3 DNA follows: TGTGCCAGCAGCTTAAGTAGTCGAATGAACACTGAAGCTTTCTTT.

The chain has TRBV9 and TRBJ2-1; 11 bases align to TRBD2. The trim removed 0 bases at V and 7 bases at J, leaving 6 bases unmatched. This CDR3 spans 16 amino acids. Germline V gene sequence: CDR1 SGDLS, CDR2 YYNGEE. This chain's CDR3 is CASSVEVAGGLNEQFF. CDR3 in DNA: TGTGCCAGCAGCGTAGAAGTAGCGGGGGGGCTTAATGAGCAGTTCTTC.

J is TRBJ1-2 and V is TRBV15; no definite D call. Germline loops: CDR1 LNHNV, CDR2 YYDKDF (reference sequence). V was clipped by 5 bases and J by 4 bases, with 5 bases between them. The length of the CDR3 is 11 residues. The CDR3 DNA follows: TGTGCCACCAGCGAGGGCTATGGCTACACCTTC. Translated, it gives CATSEGYGYTF.

The J gene is TRBJ1-1, the V gene TRBV3-1 (or the pseudogene TRBV3-2), with D hard to call. The CDR3 extends over 14 amino acids. Germline values: CDR1 LGHDT, CDR2 YNNKEL (reference sequence). V lost 1 base and J lost 1, with 7 bases in between. CDR3 protein: CASSQGQSNTEAFF. The CDR3 DNA sequence: TGTGCCAGCAGCCAAGGCCAGTCGAACACTGAAGCTTTCTTT.

This clone was picked up a small number of times. V is TRBV6-2 or TRBV6-3 and J is TRBJ2-3, with 9 bases matching TRBD1. The CDR3 runs 17 residues. The V segment lost 4 bases and the J segment 2 bases; nucleotides outside the gene matches: 10. Germline values: CDR1 MNHEY, CDR2 SVGEGT. The CDR3 loop reads CASSFSGQGTLTDTQYF. DNA of the CDR3: TGTGCCAGCAGTTTTTCCGGACAGGGGACCCTCACAGATACGCAGTATTTT.

The chain is built from TRBV4-2 and TRBJ2-3; D is perhaps TRBD2 (6 bases). This CDR3 spans 17 amino acids. Trimming cost V 0 bases and J 1 base, with 14 bases left between them. Germline CDR1 LGHNA, CDR2 YNFKEQ. The CDR3 loop is CASSQDAAASGTDTQYF. In DNA, the CDR3 is TGTGCCAGCAGCCAAGATGCAGCGGCTAGCGGCACAGATACGCAGTATTTT.

V gene TRBV19 combines with J gene TRBJ2-1; a possible D gene is TRBD2 (6 bases). In germline, CDR1 is LNHDA, CDR2 SQIVND (reference sequence). The V end lost 5 bases, the J end lost 13 bases, and 15 bases lay between the germline ends. The CDR3 length is 12 residues. The CDR3 loop is CASSQGGKPQFF. The DNA for the CDR3 is TGTGCCAGTAGTCAGGGAGGCAAACCCCAGTTCTTC.

The chain employs TRBV6-5 and TRBJ1-3, with TRBD1 as a possible D gene (5 bases). This CDR3 comprises 13 residues. V shed 10 bases and J shed 0 bases, with 10 bases lying between them. The germline V gene has CDR1 MNHEY and CDR2 SVGAGI. The CDR3 DNA follows: TGTGCCACTAGACAGATCTCTGGAAACACCATATATTTT. Translation: CATRQISGNTIYF.

V is TRBV11-2 and J is TRBJ2-5; TRBD1 is a possible D gene (7 bases). This CDR3 region has 14 residues. V lost 5 bases and J lost 2, with 12 bases in between. In germline, CDR1 is SGHAT, CDR2 FQNNGV. CDR3 DNA sequence: TGTGCCAGCAGCGTCAGGGGGGTTCAAGAGACCCAGTACTTC. Amino acids: CASSVRGVQETQYF. Full variable domain (outside the CDR3, taken from reference TRBV11-2 and TRBJ2-5): EAGVAQSPRYKIIEKRQSVAFWCNPISGHATLYWYQQILGQGPKLLIQFQNNGVVDDSQLPKDRFSAERLKGVDSTLKIQPAKLEDSAVYLCASSVRGVQETQYFGPGTRLLVL.

This clone was seen only once. The V and J genes are TRBV19 and TRBJ1-2; TRBD1 might be the D (6 bases). From germline, CDR1 is LNHDA and CDR2 SQIVND (reference sequence). This CDR3 has 15 residues. The ends were cut back, 1 base at V and 4 bases at J, with 13 bases in the middle. The CDR3 sequence is CASSIAASRGYGYTF. As DNA, the CDR3 is TGTGCCAGTAGTATAGCGGCTTCCAGGGGCTATGGCTACACCTTC.

This rearrangement joins TRBV6-5 to TRBJ1-5; D is unresolved. The CDR3 covers 15 residues. Germline-derived CDR1 and CDR2 are MNHEY and SVGAGI. V lost 8 bases to trimming and J lost 7 bases, with 21 bases between them. The DNA of the CDR3 is TGTGCCAGCGACGCCGGGTCGGCGGGAGAGCAGCCCCAGCATTTT. Translation gives CASDAGSAGEQPQHF.